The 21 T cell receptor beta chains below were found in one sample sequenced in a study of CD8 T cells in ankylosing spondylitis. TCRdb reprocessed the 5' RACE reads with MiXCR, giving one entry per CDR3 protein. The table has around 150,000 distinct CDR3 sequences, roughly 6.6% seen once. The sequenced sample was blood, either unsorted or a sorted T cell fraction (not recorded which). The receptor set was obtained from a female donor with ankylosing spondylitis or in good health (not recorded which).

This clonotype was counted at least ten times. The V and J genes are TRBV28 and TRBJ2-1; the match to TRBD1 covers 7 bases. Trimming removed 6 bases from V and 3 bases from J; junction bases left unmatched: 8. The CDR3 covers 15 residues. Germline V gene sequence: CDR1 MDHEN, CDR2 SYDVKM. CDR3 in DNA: TGTGCCAGCAGCCGTACGGGACAGAGCTACAATGAGCAGTTCTTC. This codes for CASSRTGQSYNEQFF.

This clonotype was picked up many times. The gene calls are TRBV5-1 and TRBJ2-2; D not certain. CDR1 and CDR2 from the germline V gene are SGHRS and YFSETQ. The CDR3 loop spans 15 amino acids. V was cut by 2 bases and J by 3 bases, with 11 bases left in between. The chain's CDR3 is CASSLKATDTGELFF. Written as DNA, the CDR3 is TGCGCCAGCAGCTTAAAAGCGACGGACACCGGGGAGCTGTTTTTT. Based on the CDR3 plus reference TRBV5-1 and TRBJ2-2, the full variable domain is KAGVTQTPRYLIKTRGQQVTLSCSPISGHRSVSWYQQTPGQGLQFLFEYFSETQRNKGNFPGRFSGRQFSNSRSEMNVSTLELGDSALYLCASSLKATDTGELFFGEGSRLTVL.

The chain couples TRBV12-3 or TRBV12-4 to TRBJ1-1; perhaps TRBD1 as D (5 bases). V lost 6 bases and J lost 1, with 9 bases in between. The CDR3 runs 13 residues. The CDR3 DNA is TGTGCCAGCAGGGCAGACAGGAACACTGAAGCTTTCTTT. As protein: CASRADRNTEAFF.

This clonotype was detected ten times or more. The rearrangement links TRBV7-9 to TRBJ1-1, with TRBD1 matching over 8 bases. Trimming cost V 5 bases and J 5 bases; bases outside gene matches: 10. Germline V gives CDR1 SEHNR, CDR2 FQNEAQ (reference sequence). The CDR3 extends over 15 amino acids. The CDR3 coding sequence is TGTGCCAGCAGCCCAACAGGGGGTAGTCGTACTGAAGCTTTCTTT. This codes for CASSPTGGSRTEAFF.

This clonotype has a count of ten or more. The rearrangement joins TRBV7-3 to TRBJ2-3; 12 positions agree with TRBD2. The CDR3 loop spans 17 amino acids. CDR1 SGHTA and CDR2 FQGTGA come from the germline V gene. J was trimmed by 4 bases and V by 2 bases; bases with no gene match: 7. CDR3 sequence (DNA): TGTGCCAGCAGCTTATCTAGCGGGGGGGCTAGAGCAGATACGCAGTATTTT. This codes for CASSLSSGGARADTQYF.

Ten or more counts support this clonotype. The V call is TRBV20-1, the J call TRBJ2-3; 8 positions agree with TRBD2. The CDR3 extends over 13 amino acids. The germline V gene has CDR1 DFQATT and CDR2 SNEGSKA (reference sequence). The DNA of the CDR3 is TGCGGGGGGAAGGCGGGGGGTATGGATACGCAGTATTTT. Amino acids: CGGKAGGMDTQYF.

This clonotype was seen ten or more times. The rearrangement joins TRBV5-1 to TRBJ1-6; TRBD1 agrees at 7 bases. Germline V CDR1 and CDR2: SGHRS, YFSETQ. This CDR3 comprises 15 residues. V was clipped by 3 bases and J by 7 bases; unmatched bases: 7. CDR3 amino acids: CASSSTGSRNSPLHF. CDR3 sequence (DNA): TGCGCCAGCAGCTCGACAGGGTCTCGGAATTCACCCCTCCACTTT. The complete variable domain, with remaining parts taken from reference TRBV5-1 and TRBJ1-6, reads KAGVTQTPRYLIKTRGQQVTLSCSPISGHRSVSWYQQTPGQGLQFLFEYFSETQRNKGNFPGRFSGRQFSNSRSEMNVSTLELGDSALYLCASSSTGSRNSPLHFGNGTRLTVT.

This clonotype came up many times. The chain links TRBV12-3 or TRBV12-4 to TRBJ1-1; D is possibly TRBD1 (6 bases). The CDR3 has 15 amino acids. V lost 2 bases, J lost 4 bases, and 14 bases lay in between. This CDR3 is CASSLSPGAGTEAFF. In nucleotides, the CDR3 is TGTGCCAGCAGTTTATCTCCAGGGGCGGGCACTGAAGCTTTCTTT.

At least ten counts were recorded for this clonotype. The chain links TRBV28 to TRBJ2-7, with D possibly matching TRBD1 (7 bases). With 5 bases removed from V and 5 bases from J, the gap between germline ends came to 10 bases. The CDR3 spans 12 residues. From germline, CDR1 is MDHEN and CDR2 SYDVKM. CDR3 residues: CASSTGEDEQYF. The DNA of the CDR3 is TGTGCCAGCAGTACAGGGGAGGACGAGCAGTACTTC.

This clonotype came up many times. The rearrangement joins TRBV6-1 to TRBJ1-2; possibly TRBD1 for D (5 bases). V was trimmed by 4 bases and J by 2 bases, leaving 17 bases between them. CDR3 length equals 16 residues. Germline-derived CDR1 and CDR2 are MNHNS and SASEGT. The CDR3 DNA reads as TGTGCCAGCAGTGTCTCCCACGGGAGGGGCAACTATGGCTACACCTTC. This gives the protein CASSVSHGRGNYGYTF.

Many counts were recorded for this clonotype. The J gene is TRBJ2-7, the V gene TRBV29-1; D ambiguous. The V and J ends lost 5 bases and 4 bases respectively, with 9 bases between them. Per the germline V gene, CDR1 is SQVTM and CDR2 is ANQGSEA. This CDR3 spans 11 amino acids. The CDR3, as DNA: TGCAGCGTTTCCGACGGATACGAGCAGTACTTC. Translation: CSVSDGYEQYF.

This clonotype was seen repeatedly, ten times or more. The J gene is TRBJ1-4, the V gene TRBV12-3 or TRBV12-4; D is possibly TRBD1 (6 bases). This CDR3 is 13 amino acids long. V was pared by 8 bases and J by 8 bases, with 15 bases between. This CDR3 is CASRRGAGEKLFF. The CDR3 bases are TGTGCCAGCCGTCGGGGGGCTGGAGAAAAACTGTTTTTT.

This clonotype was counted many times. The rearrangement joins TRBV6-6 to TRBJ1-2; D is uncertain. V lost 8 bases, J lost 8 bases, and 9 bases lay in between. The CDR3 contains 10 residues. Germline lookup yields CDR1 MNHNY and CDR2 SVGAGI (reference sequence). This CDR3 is CASRLGGYTF. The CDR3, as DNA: TGTGCCAGCCGGTTGGGAGGCTACACCTTC.

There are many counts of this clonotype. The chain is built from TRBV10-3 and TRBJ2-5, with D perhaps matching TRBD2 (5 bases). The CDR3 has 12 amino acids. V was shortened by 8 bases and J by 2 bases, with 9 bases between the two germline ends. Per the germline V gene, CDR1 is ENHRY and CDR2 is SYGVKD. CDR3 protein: CAIGSGQETQYF. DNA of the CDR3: TGTGCCATCGGATCGGGGCAAGAGACCCAGTACTTC.

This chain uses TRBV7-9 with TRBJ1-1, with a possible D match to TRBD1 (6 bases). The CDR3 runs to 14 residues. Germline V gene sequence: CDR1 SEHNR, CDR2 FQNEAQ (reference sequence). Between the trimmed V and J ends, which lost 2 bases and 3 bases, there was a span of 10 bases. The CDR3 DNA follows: TGTGCCAGCAGCTTAAGGTCAGGGGACACTGAAGCTTTCTTT. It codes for CASSLRSGDTEAFF.

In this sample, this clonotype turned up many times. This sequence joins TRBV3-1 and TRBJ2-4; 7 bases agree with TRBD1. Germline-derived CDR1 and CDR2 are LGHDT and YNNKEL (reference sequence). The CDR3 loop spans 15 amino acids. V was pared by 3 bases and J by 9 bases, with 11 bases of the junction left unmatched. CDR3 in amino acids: CASSQMLRGQGIQYF. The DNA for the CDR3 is TGTGCCAGCAGCCAGATGTTAAGGGGGCAGGGCATTCAGTACTTC.

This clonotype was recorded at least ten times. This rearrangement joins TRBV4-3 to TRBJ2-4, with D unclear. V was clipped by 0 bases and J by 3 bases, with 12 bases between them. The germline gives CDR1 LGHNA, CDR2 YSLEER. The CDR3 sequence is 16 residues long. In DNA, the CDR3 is TGCGCCAGCAGCCAAGACGGTATCTTGGGCAAAAACATTCAGTACTTC. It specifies CASSQDGILGKNIQYF.

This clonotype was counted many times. Here the CDR3 DNA reads TGCGCCAGCAGCTTGGGAGTGGTCTCTAACTATGGCTACACCTTC. This sequence encodes CASSLGVVSNYGYTF. The chain joins TRBV5-1 to TRBJ1-2; D unresolved. Germline-derived CDR1 and CDR2 are SGHRS and YFSETQ. V lost 0 bases and J lost 0, with 9 bases in between. This CDR3 has 15 residues.

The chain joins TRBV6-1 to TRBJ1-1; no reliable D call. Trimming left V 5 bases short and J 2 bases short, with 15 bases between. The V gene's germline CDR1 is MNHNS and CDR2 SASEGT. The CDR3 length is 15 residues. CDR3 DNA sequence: TGTGCCAGCAGTCTTTGGACGAGACCTAACACTGAAGCTTTCTTT. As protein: CASSLWTRPNTEAFF.

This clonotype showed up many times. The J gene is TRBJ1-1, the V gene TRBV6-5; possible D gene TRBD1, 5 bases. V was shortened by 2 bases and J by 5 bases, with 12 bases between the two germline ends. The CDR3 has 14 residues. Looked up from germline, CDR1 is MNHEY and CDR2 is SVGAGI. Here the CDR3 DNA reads TGTGCCAGCAGTTACGGGCAGGGAGTTACTGAAGCTTTCTTT. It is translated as CASSYGQGVTEAFF.

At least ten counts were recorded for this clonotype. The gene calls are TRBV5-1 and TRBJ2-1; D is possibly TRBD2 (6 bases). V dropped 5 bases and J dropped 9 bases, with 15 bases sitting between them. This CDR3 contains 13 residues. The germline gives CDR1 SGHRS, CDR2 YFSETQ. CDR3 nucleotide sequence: TGCGCCAGCAGTCGGCGGGAAATAGGTGAGCAGTTCTTC. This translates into CASSRREIGEQFF.